This T cell receptor beta chain stems from a study of T cell changes during pregnancy in multiple sclerosis. The CDR3 is made up of 14 amino acids. The V gene's germline CDR1 is SNHLY and CDR2 FYNNEI. V shed 5 bases and J 2 bases; nucleotides not matched to a gene: 4. Generated by immunoSEQ multiplex PCR, the TCRdb table keeps only in-frame clones and is missing some. The sample records approximately 47,000 clones, approximately 95% being singletons. This chain uses TRBV2 with TRBJ2-3; 7 bases agree with TRBD1. This TCR derives from a female donor with multiple sclerosis, enrolled in a pregnancy study. The sample consisted of CD4+ T cells from peripheral blood mononuclear cells, taken in the first trimester of pregnancy. CDR3 in DNA: TGTGCCAGCAGTCCCGACAGGGCCACAGATACGCAGTATTTT. Encoded protein: CASSPDRATDTQYF.